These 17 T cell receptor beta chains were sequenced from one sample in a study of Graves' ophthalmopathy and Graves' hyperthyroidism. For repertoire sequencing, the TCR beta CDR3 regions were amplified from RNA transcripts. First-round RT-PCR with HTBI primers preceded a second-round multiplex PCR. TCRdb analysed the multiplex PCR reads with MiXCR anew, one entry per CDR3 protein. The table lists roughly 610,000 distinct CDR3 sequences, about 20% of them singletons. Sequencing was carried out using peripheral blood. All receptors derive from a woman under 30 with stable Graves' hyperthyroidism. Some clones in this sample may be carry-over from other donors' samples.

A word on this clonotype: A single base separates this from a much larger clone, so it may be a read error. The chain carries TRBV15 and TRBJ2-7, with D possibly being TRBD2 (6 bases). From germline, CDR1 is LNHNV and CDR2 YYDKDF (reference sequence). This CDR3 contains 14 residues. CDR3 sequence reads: CATSRVGGSYEQCF. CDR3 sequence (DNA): TGTGCCACCAGCAGAGTCGGGGGTTCCTACGAGCAGTGCTTC.

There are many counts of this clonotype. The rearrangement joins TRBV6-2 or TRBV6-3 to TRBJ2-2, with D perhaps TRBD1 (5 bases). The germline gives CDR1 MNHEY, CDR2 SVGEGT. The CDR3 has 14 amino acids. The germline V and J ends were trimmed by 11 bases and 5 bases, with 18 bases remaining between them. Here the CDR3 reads CAGEWAGRTGELFF. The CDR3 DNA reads TGTGCCGGCGAATGGGCAGGGCGGACCGGGGAGCTGTTTTTT.

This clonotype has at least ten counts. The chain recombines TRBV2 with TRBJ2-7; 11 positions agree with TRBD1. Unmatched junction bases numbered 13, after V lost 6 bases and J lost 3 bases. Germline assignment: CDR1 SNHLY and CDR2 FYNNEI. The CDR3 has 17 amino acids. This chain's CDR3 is CASRDPSRDRGIYEQYF. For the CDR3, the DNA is TGTGCCAGCAGGGACCCTTCCCGGGACAGGGGGATCTACGAGCAGTACTTC.

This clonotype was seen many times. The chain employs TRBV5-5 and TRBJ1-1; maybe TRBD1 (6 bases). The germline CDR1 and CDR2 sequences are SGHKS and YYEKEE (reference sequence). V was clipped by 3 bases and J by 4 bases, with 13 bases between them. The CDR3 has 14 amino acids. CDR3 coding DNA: TGTGCCAGCAGCTGGGGGCTTGGGGTCACTGAAGCTTTCTTT. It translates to CASSWGLGVTEAFF. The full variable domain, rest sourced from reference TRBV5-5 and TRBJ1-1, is DAGVTQSPTHLIKTRGQQVTLRCSPISGHKSVSWYQQVLGQGPQFIFQYYEKEERGRGNFPDRFSARQFPNYSSELNVNALLLGDSALYLCASSWGLGVTEAFFGQGTRLTVV.

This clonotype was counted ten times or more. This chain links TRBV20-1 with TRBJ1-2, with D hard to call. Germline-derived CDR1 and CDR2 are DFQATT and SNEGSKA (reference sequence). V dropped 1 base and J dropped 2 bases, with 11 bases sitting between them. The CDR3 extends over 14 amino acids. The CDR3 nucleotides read TGCAGTGCTAGAGTGGTAGGGAGCAACTATGGCTACACCTTC. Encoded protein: CSARVVGSNYGYTF.

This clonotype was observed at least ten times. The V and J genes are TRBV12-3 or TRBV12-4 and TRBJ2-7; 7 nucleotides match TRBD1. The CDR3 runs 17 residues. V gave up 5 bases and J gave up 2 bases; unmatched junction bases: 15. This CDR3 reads CASSPTLSYRGTYEQYF. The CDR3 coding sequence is TGTGCCAGCAGTCCTACCCTCAGTTACAGGGGAACCTACGAGCAGTACTTC.

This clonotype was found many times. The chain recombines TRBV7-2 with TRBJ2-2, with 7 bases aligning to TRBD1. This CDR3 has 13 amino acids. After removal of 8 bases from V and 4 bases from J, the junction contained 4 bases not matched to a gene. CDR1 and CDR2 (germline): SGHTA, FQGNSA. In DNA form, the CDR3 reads TGTGCCAGCGGACAGGTTACCACCGGGGAGCTGTTTTTT. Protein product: CASGQVTTGELFF.

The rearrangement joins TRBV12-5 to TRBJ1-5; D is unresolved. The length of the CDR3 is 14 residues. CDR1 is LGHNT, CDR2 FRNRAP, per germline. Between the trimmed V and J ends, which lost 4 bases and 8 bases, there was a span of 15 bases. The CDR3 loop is CASGSGMAQEPQHF. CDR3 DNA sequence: TGTGCTAGTGGTTCCGGCATGGCCCAGGAGCCCCAGCATTTT. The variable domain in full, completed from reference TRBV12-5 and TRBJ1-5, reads DARVTQTPRHKVTEMGQEVTMRCQPILGHNTVFWYRQTMMQGLELLAYFRNRAPLDDSGMPKDRFSAEMPDATLATLKIQPSEPRDSAVYFCASGSGMAQEPQHFGDGTRLSIL.

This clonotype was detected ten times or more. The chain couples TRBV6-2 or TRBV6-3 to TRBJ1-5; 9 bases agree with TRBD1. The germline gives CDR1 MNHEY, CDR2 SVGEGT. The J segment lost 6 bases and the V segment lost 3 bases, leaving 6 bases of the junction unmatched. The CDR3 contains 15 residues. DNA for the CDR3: TGTGCCAGCAGTTATTGGGACAGGGTGCCTCAGCCCCAGCATTTT. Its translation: CASSYWDRVPQPQHF.

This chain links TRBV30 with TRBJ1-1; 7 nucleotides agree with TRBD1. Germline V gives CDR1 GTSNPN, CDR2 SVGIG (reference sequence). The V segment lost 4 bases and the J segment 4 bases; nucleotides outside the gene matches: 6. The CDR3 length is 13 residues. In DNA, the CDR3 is TGTGCCTGGATAGGGGGCTTGGTCACTGAAGCTTTCTTT. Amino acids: CAWIGGLVTEAFF.

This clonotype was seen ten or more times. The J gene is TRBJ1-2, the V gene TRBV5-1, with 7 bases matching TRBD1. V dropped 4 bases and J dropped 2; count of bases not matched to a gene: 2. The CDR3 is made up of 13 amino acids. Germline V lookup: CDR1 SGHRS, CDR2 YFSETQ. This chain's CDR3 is CASSKDRNYGYTF. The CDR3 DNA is TGCGCCAGCAGCAAGGACAGGAACTATGGCTACACCTTC.

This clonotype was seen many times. This chain's CDR3 is CASSSGGGRQETQYF. Written as DNA, the CDR3 is TGTGCCAGCAGCTCCGGAGGGGGGCGCCAAGAGACCCAGTACTTC. The chain couples TRBV7-2 to TRBJ2-5; perhaps D is TRBD1 or TRBD2 (6 bases each). The CDR3 spans 15 residues. Germline CDR1 is SGHTA and CDR2 is FQGNSA. With 4 bases removed from V and 1 base from J, the gap between germline ends came to 13 bases.

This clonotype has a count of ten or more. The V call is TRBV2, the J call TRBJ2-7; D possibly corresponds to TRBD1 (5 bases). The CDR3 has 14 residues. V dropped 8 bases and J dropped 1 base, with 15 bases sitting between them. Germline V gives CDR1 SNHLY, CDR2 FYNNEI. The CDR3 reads CASLAGLPSYEQYF. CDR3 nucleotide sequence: TGTGCCAGCCTGGCAGGGCTCCCTTCCTACGAGCAGTACTTC.

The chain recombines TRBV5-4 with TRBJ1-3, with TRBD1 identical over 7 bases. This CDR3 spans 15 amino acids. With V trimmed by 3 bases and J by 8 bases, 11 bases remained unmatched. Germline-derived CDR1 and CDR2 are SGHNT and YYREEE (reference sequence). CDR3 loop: CASSSRDRQRDTIYF. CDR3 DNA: TGTGCCAGCAGCTCACGGGACAGACAAAGAGACACCATATATTTT.

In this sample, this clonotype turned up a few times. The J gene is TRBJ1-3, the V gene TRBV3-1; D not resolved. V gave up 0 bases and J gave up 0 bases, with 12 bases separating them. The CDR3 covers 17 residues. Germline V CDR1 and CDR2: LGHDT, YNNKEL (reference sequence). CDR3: CASSQEVASPSGNTIYF. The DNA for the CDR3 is TGTGCCAGCAGCCAAGAGGTAGCCAGTCCCTCTGGAAACACCATATATTTT.

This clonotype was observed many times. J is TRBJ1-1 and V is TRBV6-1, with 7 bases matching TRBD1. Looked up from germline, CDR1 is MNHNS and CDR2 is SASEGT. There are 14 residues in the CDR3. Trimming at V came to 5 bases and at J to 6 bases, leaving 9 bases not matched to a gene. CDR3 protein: CASSLRQGQAEAFF. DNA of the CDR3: TGTGCCAGCAGTCTGAGACAGGGCCAGGCTGAAGCTTTCTTT.

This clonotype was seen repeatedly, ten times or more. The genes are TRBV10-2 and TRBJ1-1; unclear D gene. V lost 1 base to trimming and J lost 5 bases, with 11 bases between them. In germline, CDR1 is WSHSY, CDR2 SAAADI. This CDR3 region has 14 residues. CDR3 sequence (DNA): TGCGCCAGCAGTGAGTTACTGAGGGCTACTGAAGCTTTCTTT. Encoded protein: CASSELLRATEAFF.